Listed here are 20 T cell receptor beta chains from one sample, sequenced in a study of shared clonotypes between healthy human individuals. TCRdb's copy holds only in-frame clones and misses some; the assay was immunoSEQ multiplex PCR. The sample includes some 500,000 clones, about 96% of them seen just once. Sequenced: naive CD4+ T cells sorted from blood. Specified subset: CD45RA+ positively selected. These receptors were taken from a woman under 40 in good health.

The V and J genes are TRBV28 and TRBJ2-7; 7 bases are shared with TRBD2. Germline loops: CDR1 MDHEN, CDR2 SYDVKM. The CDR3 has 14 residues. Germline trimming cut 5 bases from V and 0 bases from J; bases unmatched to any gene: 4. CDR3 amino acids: CASSLGGSSYEQYF. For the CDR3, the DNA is TGTGCCAGCAGTCTGGGAGGGTCCTCCTACGAGCAGTACTTC.

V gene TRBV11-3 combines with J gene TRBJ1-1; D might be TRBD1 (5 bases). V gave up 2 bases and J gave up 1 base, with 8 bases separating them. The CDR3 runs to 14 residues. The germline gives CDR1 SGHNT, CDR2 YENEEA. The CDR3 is CASSLSQENTEAFF. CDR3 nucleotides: TGTGCCAGCAGCTTATCACAGGAGAACACTGAAGCTTTCTTT.

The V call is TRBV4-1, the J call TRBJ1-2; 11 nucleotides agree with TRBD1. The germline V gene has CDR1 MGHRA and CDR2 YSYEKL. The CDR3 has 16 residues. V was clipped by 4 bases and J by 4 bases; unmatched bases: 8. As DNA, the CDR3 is TGCGCCAGCAGCCCGTGGGGACAGGGGGATCCCTATGGCTACACCTTC. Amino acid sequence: CASSPWGQGDPYGYTF.

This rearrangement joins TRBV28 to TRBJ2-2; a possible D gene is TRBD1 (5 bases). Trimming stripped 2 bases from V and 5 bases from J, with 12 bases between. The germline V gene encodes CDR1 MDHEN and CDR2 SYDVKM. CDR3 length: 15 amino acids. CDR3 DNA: TGTGCCAGCAGTTTAGGGGCCACCGGGACCGGGGAGCTGTTTTTT. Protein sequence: CASSLGATGTGELFF.

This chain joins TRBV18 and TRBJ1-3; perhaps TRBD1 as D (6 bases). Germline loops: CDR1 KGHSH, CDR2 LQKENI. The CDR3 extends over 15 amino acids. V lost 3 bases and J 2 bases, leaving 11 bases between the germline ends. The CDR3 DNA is TGTGCCAGCTCACCGGAGGGGGTTGCTGGAAACACCATATATTTT. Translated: CASSPEGVAGNTIYF.

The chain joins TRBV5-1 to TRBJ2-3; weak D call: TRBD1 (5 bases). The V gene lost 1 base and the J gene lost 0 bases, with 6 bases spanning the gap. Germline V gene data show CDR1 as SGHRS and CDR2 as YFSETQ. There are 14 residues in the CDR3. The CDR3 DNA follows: TGCGCCAGCAGCTTGCCAGGGAGCACAGATACGCAGTATTTT. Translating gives CASSLPGSTDTQYF.

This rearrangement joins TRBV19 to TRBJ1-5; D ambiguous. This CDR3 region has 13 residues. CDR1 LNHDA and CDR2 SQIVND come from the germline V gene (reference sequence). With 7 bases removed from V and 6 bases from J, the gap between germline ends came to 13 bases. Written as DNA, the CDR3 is TGTGCCAGTACCATTCCCGGGTCTCAGCCCCAGCATTTT. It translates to CASTIPGSQPQHF.

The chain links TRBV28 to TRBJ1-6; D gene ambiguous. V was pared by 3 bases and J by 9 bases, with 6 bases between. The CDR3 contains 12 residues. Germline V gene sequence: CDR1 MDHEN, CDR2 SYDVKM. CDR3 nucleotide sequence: TGTGCCAGCAGTTTTTTGGGTTCACCCCTCCACTTT. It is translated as CASSFLGSPLHF. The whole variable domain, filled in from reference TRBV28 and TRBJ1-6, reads DVKVTQSSRYLVKRTGEKVFLECVQDMDHENMFWYRQDPGLGLRLIYFSYDVKMKEKGDIPEGYSVSREKKERFSLILESASTNQTSMYLCASSFLGSPLHFGNGTRLTVT.

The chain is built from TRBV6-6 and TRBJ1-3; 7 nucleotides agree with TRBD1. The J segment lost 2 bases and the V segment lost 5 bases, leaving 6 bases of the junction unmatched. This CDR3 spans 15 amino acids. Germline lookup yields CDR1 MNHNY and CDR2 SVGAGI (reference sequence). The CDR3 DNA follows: TGTGCCAGCAGTAAACAGGGGCTCGCTGGAAACACCATATATTTT. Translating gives CASSKQGLAGNTIYF.

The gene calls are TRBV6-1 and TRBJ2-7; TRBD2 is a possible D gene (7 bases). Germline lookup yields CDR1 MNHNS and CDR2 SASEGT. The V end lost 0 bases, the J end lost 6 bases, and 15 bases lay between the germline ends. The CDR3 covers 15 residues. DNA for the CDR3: TGTGCCAGCAGTGAAGCAGGGGGGGGACGACGCGAGCAGTACTTC. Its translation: CASSEAGGGRREQYF.

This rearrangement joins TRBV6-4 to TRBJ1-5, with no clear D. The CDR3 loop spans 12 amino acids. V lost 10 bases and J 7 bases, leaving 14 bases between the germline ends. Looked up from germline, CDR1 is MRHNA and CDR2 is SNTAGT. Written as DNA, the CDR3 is TGTGCCACCCCGCGGGCGCGGCAGCCCCAGCATTTT. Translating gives CATPRARQPQHF.

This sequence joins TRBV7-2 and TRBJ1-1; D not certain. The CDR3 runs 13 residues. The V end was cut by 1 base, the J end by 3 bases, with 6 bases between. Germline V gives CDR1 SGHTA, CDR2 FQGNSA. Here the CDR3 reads CASSLDGHTEAFF. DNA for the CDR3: TGTGCCAGCAGCTTAGACGGCCACACTGAAGCTTTCTTT. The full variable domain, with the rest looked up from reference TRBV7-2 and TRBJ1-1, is GAGVSQSPSNKVTEKGKDVELRCDPISGHTALYWYRQSLGQGLEFLIYFQGNSAPDKSGLPSDRFSAERTGGSVSTLTIQRTQQEDSAVYLCASSLDGHTEAFFGQGTRLTVV.

The CDR3 nucleotides read TGTGCCAGCAGCTTCCAGGGGCTGAACACTGAAGCTTTCTTT. It is translated as CASSFQGLNTEAFF. V and J are TRBV11-2 and TRBJ1-1; tentative D call: TRBD1 (6 bases). V lost 3 bases, J lost 0 bases, and 8 bases lay in between. CDR3 length: 14 amino acids. Germline loops: CDR1 SGHAT, CDR2 FQNNGV.

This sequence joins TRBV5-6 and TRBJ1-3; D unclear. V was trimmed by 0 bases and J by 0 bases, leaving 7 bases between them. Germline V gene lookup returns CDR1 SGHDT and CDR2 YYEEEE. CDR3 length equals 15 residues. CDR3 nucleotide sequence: TGTGCCAGCAGCTTGGCAGTTCTCTCTGGAAACACCATATATTTT. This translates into CASSLAVLSGNTIYF.

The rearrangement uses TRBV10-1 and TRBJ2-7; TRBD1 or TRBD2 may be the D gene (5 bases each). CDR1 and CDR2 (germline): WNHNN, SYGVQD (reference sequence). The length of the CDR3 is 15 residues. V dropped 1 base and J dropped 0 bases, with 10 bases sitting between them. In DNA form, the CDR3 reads TGCGCCAGCAGTGAGTTTCCAGGGAGCTCCTACGAGCAGTACTTC. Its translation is CASSEFPGSSYEQYF.

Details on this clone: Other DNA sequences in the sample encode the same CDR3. CDR3 sequence (DNA): TGCGCCAGCAGCTTAGAAGGGTTGAACACTGAAGCTTTCTTT. It codes for CASSLEGLNTEAFF. The chain carries TRBV5-1 and TRBJ1-1; D remains ambiguous. V was cut by 2 bases and J by 0 bases, with 8 bases left in between. Germline V gene lookup returns CDR1 SGHRS and CDR2 YFSETQ. The CDR3 length is 14 residues.

Here the CDR3 DNA reads TGTGCCAGCAGCCGCAATGGGGTCAATGAGCAGTTCTTC. Translated: CASSRNGVNEQFF. The V call is TRBV7-9, the J call TRBJ2-1; no definite D call. The CDR3 has 13 residues. Trimming removed 5 bases from V and 6 bases from J, with 11 bases in between. CDR1 is SEHNR and CDR2 is FQNEAQ in the germline V gene (reference sequence).

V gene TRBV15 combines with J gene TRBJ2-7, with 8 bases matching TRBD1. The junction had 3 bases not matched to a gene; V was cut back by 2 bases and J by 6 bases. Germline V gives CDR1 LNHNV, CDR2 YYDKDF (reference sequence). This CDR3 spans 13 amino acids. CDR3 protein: CATSRRTGFEQYF. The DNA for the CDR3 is TGTGCCACCAGCAGAAGGACAGGGTTCGAGCAGTACTTC.

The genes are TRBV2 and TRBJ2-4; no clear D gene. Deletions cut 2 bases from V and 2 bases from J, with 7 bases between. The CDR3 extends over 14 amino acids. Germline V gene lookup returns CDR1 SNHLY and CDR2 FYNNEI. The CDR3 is CASSESESKNIQYF. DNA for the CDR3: TGTGCCAGCAGTGAATCTGAGTCCAAAAACATTCAGTACTTC.

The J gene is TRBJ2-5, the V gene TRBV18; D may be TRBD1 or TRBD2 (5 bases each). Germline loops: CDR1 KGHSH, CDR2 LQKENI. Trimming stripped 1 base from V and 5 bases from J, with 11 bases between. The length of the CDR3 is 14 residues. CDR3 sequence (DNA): TGTGCCAGCTCACCACGATTGGGGGTGGAGACCCAGTACTTC. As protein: CASSPRLGVETQYF.